The source of this T cell receptor beta chain is a study of cytotoxic CD8 clonotypes in ibrutinib-treated CLL. About the research overall: Response was recorded as partial in some 24 patients and complete in 2; at median around 70 months, approximately 14 remained remitted and about twelve had progressed. Study observations and caveats: Contraction or stability on treatment characterized the public clonotypes, which were uncommon. Baseline levels of clonality went above those of age-matched healthy donors and moved with circulating CD8+ T-cell counts.

With 8 bases removed from V and 5 bases from J, the gap between germline ends came to 21 bases. This CDR3 is 15 amino acids long. Germline CDR1 is MNHNY and CDR2 is SVGAGI (reference sequence). On this clone: Its cognate antigen is unknown.

Generated by immunoSEQ multiplex PCR, the TCRdb table keeps only in-frame clones and is missing some. Of 200,000 to 250,000 clones listed, 70% are singletons. This chain links TRBV6-6 with TRBJ1-2, with D perhaps matching TRBD1 (5 bases). This receptor was obtained from a human donor with chronic lymphocytic leukemia. Specimen: PBMCs, collected after 12 months of ibrutinib treatment. In DNA form, the CDR3 reads TGTGCCAGCGGCGAGGGATGGGGGTCGGGGTATGGCTACACCTTC. Amino acid sequence: CASGEGWGSGYGYTF.